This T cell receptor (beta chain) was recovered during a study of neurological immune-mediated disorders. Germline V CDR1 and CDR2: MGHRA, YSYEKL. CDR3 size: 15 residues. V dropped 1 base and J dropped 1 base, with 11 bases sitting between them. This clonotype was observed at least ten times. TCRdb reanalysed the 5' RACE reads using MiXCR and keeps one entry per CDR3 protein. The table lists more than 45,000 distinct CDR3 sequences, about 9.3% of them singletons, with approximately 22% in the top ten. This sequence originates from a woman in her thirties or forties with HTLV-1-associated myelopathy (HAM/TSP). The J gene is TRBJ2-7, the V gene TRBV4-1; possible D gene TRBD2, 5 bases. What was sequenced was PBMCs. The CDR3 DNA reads TGCGCCAGCAGCCAAGTAGGCGGGTCTTCCTACGAGCAGTACTTC. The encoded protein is CASSQVGGSSYEQYF.